This T cell receptor (beta chain) was found in a study of breast tumors, draining lymph nodes, adjacent tissues. The study's findings and limits: Tumors had less TCR diversity than lymph nodes, more than nontumor tissue. Compared with basal-like, luminal-like tumors shared significantly more repertoire with nontumor tissue. That most tumor T cells come from lymph nodes remained unproven. Most tumor T cells seemingly derive from lymph node, then expand in tumor.

One entry per CDR3 protein results from TCRdb running MiXCR on the multiplex PCR reads. The sample has approximately 10,000 distinct CDR3 sequences, less than 70% seen once. This CDR3 contains 13 residues. Germline V gene sequence: CDR1 SGHTA, CDR2 FQGTGA. V lost 1 base and J lost 6, with 10 bases in between. Details on this clonotype: Its antigen is not identified.

The V and J genes are TRBV7-3 and TRBJ2-7; D gene ambiguous. This TCR derives from a female donor with breast cancer. Some clones in this sample may be carry-over from other donors' samples. The sequenced material came from breast tumor tissue. The CDR3 DNA reads TGTGCCAGCAGCTTAAATGTAGTCTCCGAGCAGTACTTC. Its protein is CASSLNVVSEQYF. The complete variable domain, with remaining parts taken from reference TRBV7-3 and TRBJ2-7, reads GAGVSQTPSNKVTEKGKYVELRCDPISGHTALYWYRQSLGQGPEFLIYFQGTGAADDSGLPNDRFFAVRPEGSVSTLKIQRTERGDSAVYLCASSLNVVSEQYFGPGTRLTVT.